One sample yielded the 10 T cell receptor beta chains listed below, sequenced in a study of blood T cell repertoires in COVID-19. Assay used: immunoSEQ multiplex PCR; TCRdb lists only in-frame clones, some missing. The sample carries under 75,000 clones, roughly 88% recorded once. Sequencing was carried out using peripheral blood. The receptors stem from a woman older than 75 with active COVID-19.

The genes are TRBV28 and TRBJ1-4; the match to TRBD1 covers 9 bases. The CDR3 length is 15 residues. Germline CDR1 is MDHEN and CDR2 is SYDVKM. The V segment lost 5 bases and the J segment 10 bases; nucleotides outside the gene matches: 11. In DNA, the CDR3 is TGTGCCAGCAGTCCTCCCCGGGACAGGGTTTCAAAACTGTTTTTT. Its protein is CASSPPRDRVSKLFF.

The V gene is TRBV4-3, the J gene TRBJ1-4; D is perhaps TRBD1 (6 bases). The V gene lost 1 base and the J gene lost 0 bases, with 18 bases spanning the gap. There are 19 residues in the CDR3. CDR1 is LGHNA and CDR2 is YSLEER in the germline V gene. CDR3 sequence: CASSQVWAGAVATNEKLFF. In nucleotides, the CDR3 is TGCGCCAGCAGCCAAGTGTGGGCAGGGGCCGTTGCAACTAATGAAAAACTGTTTTTT.

The J gene is TRBJ2-3, the V gene TRBV6-5, with TRBD2 matching over 7 bases. Germline assignment: CDR1 MNHEY and CDR2 SVGAGI. This CDR3 has 15 residues. Trimming took 2 bases from V and 3 from J; bases not matched to a gene: 5. The DNA for the CDR3 is TGTGCCAGCAGTTACACTGGACTAGGGACAGATACGCAGTATTTT. Its protein product is CASSYTGLGTDTQYF.

V usage is TRBV5-3 and J usage is TRBJ2-1; a possible D gene is TRBD2 (5 bases). TRBV5-3 is classed as an ORF, of uncertain function. Between the trimmed V and J ends, which lost 3 bases and 5 bases, there was a span of 9 bases. There are 13 residues in the CDR3. The CDR3 region is CARSSAEDNEQFF. CDR3 in DNA: TGTGCCAGAAGCTCCGCGGAGGACAATGAGCAGTTCTTC.

V and J are TRBV3-1 (or the pseudogene TRBV3-2) and TRBJ1-1; a weak D match, TRBD1 (5 bases). V was trimmed by 1 base and J by 3 bases, leaving 12 bases between them. Germline CDR1 and CDR2: LGHDT and YNNKEL (reference sequence). The CDR3 loop spans 15 amino acids. CDR3 in amino acids: CASSQGRGTDTEAFF. The CDR3, as DNA: TGTGCCAGCAGCCAAGGAAGGGGAACGGACACTGAAGCTTTCTTT.

V and J are TRBV5-4 and TRBJ2-5; TRBD1 agrees at 7 bases. The germline V gene encodes CDR1 SGHNT and CDR2 YYREEE (reference sequence). V was pared by 4 bases and J by 2 bases, with 8 bases of the junction left unmatched. The CDR3 length is 15 residues. The CDR3 sequence is CASSASGGIQETQYF. Here the CDR3 DNA reads TGTGCCAGCAGCGCCTCAGGGGGAATACAAGAGACCCAGTACTTC.

The V gene is TRBV28, the J gene TRBJ2-2; D not resolved. This CDR3 region has 15 residues. V lost 5 bases, J lost 3 bases, and 13 bases lay in between. The V gene's germline CDR1 is MDHEN and CDR2 SYDVKM. The CDR3 DNA is TGTGCCAGCAGTGCTCGAGTTTTTGACACCGGGGAGCTGTTTTTT. Amino acid sequence: CASSARVFDTGELFF.

Only one count was recorded for this clone. CDR3 in DNA: TGTGCCAGCAGCGGCCTTGGGACTAGCGGGGGGGCTGCAGATACGCAGTATTTT. Its translation is CASSGLGTSGGAADTQYF. The chain joins TRBV9 to TRBJ2-3; TRBD2 matches at 16 bases. J lost 4 bases, V lost 3 bases, and 8 bases had no gene match. This CDR3 comprises 18 residues. Looked up from germline, CDR1 is SGDLS and CDR2 is YYNGEE.

J is TRBJ2-3 and V is TRBV6-2 or TRBV6-3, with 10 bases identical to TRBD2. Germline V gives CDR1 MNHEY, CDR2 SVGEGT. V lost 2 bases and J lost 2; bases outside the gene matches: 1. The length of the CDR3 is 15 residues. The CDR3 DNA reads TGTGCCAGCAGTTACACTAGCGGGAACACAGATACGCAGTATTTT. Translating it yields CASSYTSGNTDTQYF.

The rearrangement links TRBV2 to TRBJ2-1, with 10 nucleotides matching TRBD1. From germline, CDR1 is SNHLY and CDR2 FYNNEI. V lost 4 bases and J lost 2; bases outside the gene matches: 14. The CDR3 extends over 19 amino acids. For the CDR3, the DNA is TGTGCCAGCAGTGGGCCGGGACAGGGGCCTTCCTGGCCCTACAATGAGCAGTTCTTC. Residues: CASSGPGQGPSWPYNEQFF.